This T cell receptor beta chain was sequenced during a study of cytomegalovirus exposure and HLA in healthy donors. Overall study: In an early release, HLA-typed donors contributed approximately 80 million unique TCR sequences. Study conclusions and caveats: One variant, a missense change in DCLRE1C, was linked in a later analysis to TCR beta V- and J-gene trimming.

Germline V lookup: CDR1 LGHNA, CDR2 YNFKEQ. The V end was cut by 0 bases, the J end by 3 bases, with 12 bases between. The CDR3 length is 15 residues. Primers: 60 Vbeta forward and 13 Jbeta reverse. The method was immunoSEQ multiplex PCR; TCRdb's version includes in-frame clones alone and lacks a portion of them. The profile covers 150,000 to 200,000 clones, with roughly 79% appearing a single time and 6% to 8% taken by the ten largest. Regarding this clone: Its antigen is unidentified.

The sequence was obtained from a male donor in good health and CMV-seropositive. Sequenced material: PBMCs. The gene calls are TRBV4-2 and TRBJ2-7; a possible D gene is TRBD1 (6 bases). CDR3 DNA: TGTGCCAGCAGCCAAGAGAATACAGGGAACTACGAGCAGTACTTC. Translated: CASSQENTGNYEQYF.